Presented here are 21 T cell receptor beta chains from one specimen sequenced in a study of graft-versus-host responses after intestinal transplantation. The study plated roughly 200,000 CFSE-labeled responders with roughly 200,000 irradiated, violet-dye-labeled stimulators. The data were produced by immunoSEQ multiplex PCR, yet TCRdb's version contains in-frame clones alone and is incomplete. The table lists about 14,000 clones, roughly a third of them singletons, with 1.9% in the top ten. The material sequenced was alloreactive CD8+ T cells from a mixed lymphocyte reaction culture, taken before intestinal transplant. Subset reported: CFSE-low proliferating T cells sorted from approximately six-day pre-transplant mixed lymphocyte reaction (GvH or HvG direction). The source of these receptors is a human patient who received an intestinal transplant.

This clone was observed a few times. The chain employs TRBV29-1 and TRBJ2-7; TRBD1 aligns across 7 bases. The V gene end was trimmed by 8 bases and the J gene end by 3 bases; junction bases not matched to a gene: 4. The CDR3 consists of 11 residues. Germline lookup yields CDR1 SQVTM and CDR2 ANQGSEA. The CDR3 here is CSSRQGYEQYF. Written as DNA, the CDR3 is TGCAGCTCCCGACAGGGCTACGAGCAGTACTTC.

Only a few counts were recorded for this clone. This chain joins TRBV7-8 and TRBJ2-2; 8 positions match TRBD1. V was pared by 4 bases and J by 4 bases, with 11 bases of the junction left unmatched. The CDR3 length is 17 residues. Germline CDR1 SGHVS, CDR2 FQNEAQ. The CDR3 region is CASSWRTGQVATGELFF. CDR3 sequence (DNA): TGTGCCAGCAGCTGGCGAACGGGACAGGTAGCCACCGGGGAGCTGTTTTTT. The full variable domain, its missing parts supplied by reference TRBV7-8 and TRBJ2-2, is GAGVSQSPRYKVAKRGQDVALRCDPISGHVSLFWYQQALGQGPEFLTYFQNEAQLDKSGLPSDRFFAERPEGSVSTLKIQRTQQEDSAVYLCASSWRTGQVATGELFFGEGSRLTVL.

The chain uses TRBV2 and TRBJ1-2; 9 nucleotides match TRBD1. Trimming at V came to 6 bases and at J to 5 bases, leaving 13 bases not matched to a gene. The CDR3 spans 16 residues. CDR1 is SNHLY and CDR2 is FYNNEI in the germline V gene. This CDR3 is CASSEGFTGGGYGYTF. DNA for the CDR3: TGTGCCAGCAGCGAGGGTTTTACAGGGGGCGGGTATGGCTACACCTTC.

The chain is built from TRBV11-3 and TRBJ1-1; D remains unclear. The CDR3 consists of 12 residues. Trimming removed 1 base at V and 4 bases at J, with 4 bases between. Looked up from germline, CDR1 is SGHNT and CDR2 is YENEEA. The CDR3 loop is CASSLAVTEAFF. CDR3 nucleotide sequence: TGTGCCAGCAGCTTAGCGGTCACTGAAGCTTTCTTT.

The rearrangement links TRBV4-3 to TRBJ2-7, with 8 bases identical to TRBD1. Germline V lookup: CDR1 LGHNA, CDR2 YSLEER. This CDR3 region has 15 residues. Losses at the gene ends were 1 base for V and 7 bases for J; bases not matched to a gene: 9. CDR3 protein: CASSQVTGGGVEQYF. CDR3 bases: TGCGCCAGCAGCCAAGTTACAGGGGGTGGCGTGGAGCAGTACTTC.

As DNA, the CDR3 is TGCGCCAGCAGCCAAGATTGGGGGGGGTACTATGGCTACACCTTC. As protein: CASSQDWGGYYGYTF. The chain uses TRBV4-3 and TRBJ1-2; possibly TRBD1 for D (5 bases). The CDR3 extends over 15 amino acids. The V end was cut by 0 bases, the J end by 3 bases, with 11 bases between. Germline-derived CDR1 and CDR2 are LGHNA and YSLEER.

This clone is classed as medium-sized (0.01 to 0.1%). The rearrangement uses TRBV7-9 and TRBJ1-6, with D unclear. Trimming removed 1 base at V and 15 bases at J, with 10 bases between. The CDR3 extends over 12 amino acids. The V gene's germline CDR1 is SEHNR and CDR2 FQNEAQ (reference sequence). CDR3 coding DNA: TGTGCCAGCAGCTTAGGGACTTCGGACCTCCACTTT. It is translated as CASSLGTSDLHF.

The V and J genes are TRBV27 and TRBJ2-7; perhaps TRBD1 as D (6 bases). Germline assignment: CDR1 MNHEY and CDR2 SMNVEV (reference sequence). This CDR3 is built from 13 residues. The V end lost 3 bases, the J end lost 1 base, and 7 bases lay between the germline ends. CDR3: CASSFGQSYEQYF. DNA of the CDR3: TGTGCCAGCAGTTTCGGACAGTCCTACGAGCAGTACTTC.

This chain uses TRBV12-2 with TRBJ2-7; the table calls TRBD1, which could not be checked here. TRBV12-2 is a recognized pseudogene. The CDR3 is 17 amino acids. CDR3 sequence reads: CASRSRRGQGHPYEQYF. The DNA for the CDR3 is TGTGCAAGTCGCTCAAGAAGGGGACAAGGGCATCCCTACGAGCAGTACTTC.

The rearrangement links TRBV7-9 to TRBJ2-7; 9 nucleotides agree with TRBD2. The CDR3 has 14 residues. The germline V gene encodes CDR1 SEHNR and CDR2 FQNEAQ (reference sequence). The junction had 4 bases not matched to a gene; V was cut back by 4 bases and J by 3 bases. CDR3 sequence: CASSSPTSGYEQYF. CDR3 bases: TGTGCCAGCAGCTCCCCGACTAGCGGCTACGAGCAGTACTTC.

This clone was seen more than once but under ten times. This chain connects TRBV9 to TRBJ2-2; no definite D call. V was trimmed by 0 bases and J by 5 bases, leaving 8 bases between them. The germline CDR1 and CDR2 sequences are SGDLS and YYNGEE. The length of the CDR3 is 14 residues. The CDR3 is CASSVGAFTGELFF. The CDR3 DNA reads TGTGCCAGCAGCGTAGGAGCCTTTACCGGGGAGCTGTTTTTT.

In its sample, this clone was seen a few times. This chain connects TRBV30 to TRBJ1-1; D is ambiguous. Trimming removed 0 bases at V and 6 bases at J, with 11 bases between. Looked up from germline, CDR1 is GTSNPN and CDR2 is SVGIG (reference sequence). This CDR3 has 13 residues. The CDR3 nucleotides read TGTGCCTGGAGTGTCCCGTTATTGTCTGAAGCTTTCTTT. Translation gives CAWSVPLLSEAFF.

This clone has only a few counts. The genes are TRBV7-9 and TRBJ1-1, with D unresolved. This CDR3 has 14 residues. CDR1 SEHNR and CDR2 FQNEAQ come from the germline V gene (reference sequence). V was clipped by 5 bases and J by 7 bases, with 17 bases between them. CDR3 residues: CASSDRDERVEAFF. The DNA of the CDR3 is TGTGCCAGCAGCGACCGGGATGAGCGGGTTGAAGCTTTCTTT.

This clone was detected a few times. The rearrangement joins TRBV7-6 to TRBJ2-7; no clear D gene. Germline lookup yields CDR1 SGHVS and CDR2 FNYEAQ. The V gene lost 5 bases and the J gene lost 2 bases, with 19 bases spanning the gap. This CDR3 is built from 16 residues. CDR3 protein: CASSVGPGEAPYEQYF. The CDR3 DNA is TGTGCCAGCAGCGTAGGACCGGGTGAAGCGCCCTACGAGCAGTACTTC.

This chain joins TRBV4-3 and TRBJ1-5; 8 bases line up with TRBD1. CDR1 LGHNA and CDR2 YSLEER come from the germline V gene. The CDR3 is 18 amino acids. Trimming removed 0 bases from V and 0 bases from J; junction bases left unmatched: 7. The CDR3 nucleotides read TGCGCCAGCAGCCAAGATTGGGACAGGACGCATAGCAATCAGCCCCAGCATTTT. Translating it yields CASSQDWDRTHSNQPQHF.

The gene calls are TRBV5-5 and TRBJ1-1, with D hard to call. V shed 1 base and J shed 0 bases, with 7 bases lying between them. Germline V lookup: CDR1 SGHKS, CDR2 YYEKEE (reference sequence). The CDR3 runs 14 residues. This chain's CDR3 is CASSLREMNTEAFF. Here the CDR3 DNA reads TGTGCCAGCAGCTTGAGGGAGATGAACACTGAAGCTTTCTTT.

The chain is built from TRBV19 and TRBJ1-1; tentatively, D is TRBD1 (5 bases). V was trimmed by 5 bases and J by 1 base, leaving 14 bases between them. Per germline, CDR1 LNHDA and CDR2 SQIVND (reference sequence). This CDR3 comprises 15 residues. This CDR3 is CASSLGLGQNTEAFF. In DNA form, the CDR3 reads TGTGCCAGTAGTCTTGGGCTCGGACAGAACACTGAAGCTTTCTTT.

The V gene is TRBV14, the J gene TRBJ2-1; TRBD1 might be the D (6 bases). The CDR3 contains 13 residues. The V end was cut by 10 bases, the J end by 6 bases, with 16 bases between. Germline CDR1 is SGHDN and CDR2 is FVKESK. The CDR3 coding sequence is TGTGCCACCAAGGCTTCAGGGGTCAATGAGCAGTTCTTC. This sequence encodes CATKASGVNEQFF.

This chain joins TRBV18 and TRBJ2-2, with a possible D match to TRBD1 (6 bases). Between the trimmed V and J ends, which lost 6 bases and 6 bases, there was a span of 14 bases. Germline lookup yields CDR1 KGHSH and CDR2 LQKENI. This CDR3 region has 14 residues. The CDR3 loop reads CASSDTGFSGELFF. The CDR3 DNA reads TGTGCCAGCTCGGACACAGGGTTCTCCGGGGAGCTGTTTTTT.

The chain uses TRBV4-3 and TRBJ2-1; perhaps TRBD1 as D (6 bases). CDR1 is LGHNA, CDR2 YSLEER, per germline. Trimming removed 0 bases at V and 2 bases at J, with 8 bases between. The CDR3 runs 15 residues. CDR3 protein: CASSQDEGAYNEQFF. In DNA, the CDR3 is TGCGCCAGCAGCCAAGATGAGGGGGCCTACAATGAGCAGTTCTTC.

In its sample, this clone was seen once. The V and J genes are TRBV11-2 and TRBJ2-7, with 8 bases fitting TRBD2. V shed 3 bases and J 4 bases; nucleotides not matched to a gene: 5. Looked up from germline, CDR1 is SGHAT and CDR2 is FQNNGV. This CDR3 region has 14 residues. Written as DNA, the CDR3 is TGTGCCAGCAGCTTCCTACTAGCGGAGTACGAGCAGTACTTC. Residues: CASSFLLAEYEQYF.